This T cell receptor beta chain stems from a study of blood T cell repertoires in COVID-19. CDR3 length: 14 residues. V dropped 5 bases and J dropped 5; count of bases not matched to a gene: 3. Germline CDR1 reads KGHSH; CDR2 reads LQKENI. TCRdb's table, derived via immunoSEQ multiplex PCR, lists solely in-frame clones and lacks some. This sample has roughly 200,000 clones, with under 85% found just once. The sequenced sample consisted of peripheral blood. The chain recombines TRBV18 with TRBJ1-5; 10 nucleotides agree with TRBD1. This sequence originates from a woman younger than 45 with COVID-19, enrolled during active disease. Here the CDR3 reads CASSRQGADQPQHF. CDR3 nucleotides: TGTGCCAGCTCAAGACAGGGGGCGGATCAGCCCCAGCATTTT.